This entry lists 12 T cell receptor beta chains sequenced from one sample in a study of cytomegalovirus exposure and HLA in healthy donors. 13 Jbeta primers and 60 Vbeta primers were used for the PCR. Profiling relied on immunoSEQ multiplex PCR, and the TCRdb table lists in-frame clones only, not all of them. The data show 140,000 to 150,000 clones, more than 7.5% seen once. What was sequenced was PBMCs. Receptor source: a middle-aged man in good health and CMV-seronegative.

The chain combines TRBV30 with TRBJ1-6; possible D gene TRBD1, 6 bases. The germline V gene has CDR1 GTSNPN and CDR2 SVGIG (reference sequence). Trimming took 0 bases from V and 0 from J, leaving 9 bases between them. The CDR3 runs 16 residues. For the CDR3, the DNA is TGTGCCTGGAGTGTAGGACAGCCCTCCTATAATTCACCCCTCCACTTT. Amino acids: CAWSVGQPSYNSPLHF. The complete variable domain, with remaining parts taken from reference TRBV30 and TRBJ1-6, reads SQTIHQWPATLVQPVGSPLSLECTVEGTSNPNLYWYRQAAGRGLQLLFYSVGIGQISSEVPQNLSASRPQDRQFILSSKKLLLSDSGFYLCAWSVGQPSYNSPLHFGNGTRLTVT.

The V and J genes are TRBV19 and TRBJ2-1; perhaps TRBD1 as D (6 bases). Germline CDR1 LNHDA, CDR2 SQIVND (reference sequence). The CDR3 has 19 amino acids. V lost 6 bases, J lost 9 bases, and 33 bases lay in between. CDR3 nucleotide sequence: TGTGCCAGTAGCCGCAATCCCATCGTCCGACAGGCGAGTATGGCTGAGCAGTTCTTC. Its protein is CASSRNPIVRQASMAEQFF. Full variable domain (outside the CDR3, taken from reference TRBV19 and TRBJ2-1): DGGITQSPKYLFRKEGQNVTLSCEQNLNHDAMYWYRQDPGQGLRLIYYSQIVNDFQKGDIAEGYSVSREKKESFPLTVTSAQKNPTAFYLCASSRNPIVRQASMAEQFFGPGTRLTVL.

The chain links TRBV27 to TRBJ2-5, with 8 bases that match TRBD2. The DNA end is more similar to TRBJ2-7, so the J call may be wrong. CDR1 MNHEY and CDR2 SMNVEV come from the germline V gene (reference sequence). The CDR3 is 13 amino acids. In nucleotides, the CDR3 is TGTGCCAGCAAGTCCGGGGGGGCCAACGAGCAGTACTTC. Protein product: CASKSGGANEQYF.

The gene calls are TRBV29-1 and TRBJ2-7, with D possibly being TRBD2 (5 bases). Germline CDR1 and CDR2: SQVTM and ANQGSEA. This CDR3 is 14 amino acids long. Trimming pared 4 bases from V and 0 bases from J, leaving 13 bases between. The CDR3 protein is CSVAHGMSSYEQYF. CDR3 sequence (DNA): TGCAGCGTTGCCCACGGGATGAGCTCCTACGAGCAGTACTTC.

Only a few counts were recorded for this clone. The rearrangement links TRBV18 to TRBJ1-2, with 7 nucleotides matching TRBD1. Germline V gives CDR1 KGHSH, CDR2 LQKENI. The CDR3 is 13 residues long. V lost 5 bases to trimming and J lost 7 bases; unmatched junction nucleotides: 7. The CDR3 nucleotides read TGTGCCAGCTCATCAACGGACAGGCTTGGCTACACCTTC. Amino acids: CASSSTDRLGYTF.

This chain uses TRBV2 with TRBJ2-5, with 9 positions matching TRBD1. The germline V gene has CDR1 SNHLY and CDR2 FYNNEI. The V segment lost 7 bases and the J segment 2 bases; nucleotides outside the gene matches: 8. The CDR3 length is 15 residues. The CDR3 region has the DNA TGTGCCAGCATAGGACAGGGGCTATTGCAAGAGACCCAGTACTTC. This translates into CASIGQGLLQETQYF.

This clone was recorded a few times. CDR3 DNA sequence: TGTGCCTGGAGTTTAACAGGTGTGGGAAGTGAAAAACTGTTTTTT. This translates into CAWSLTGVGSEKLFF. This chain links TRBV30 with TRBJ1-4; D may be TRBD1 (5 bases). The V gene lost 2 bases and the J gene lost 7 bases, with 17 bases spanning the gap. The CDR3 spans 15 residues. Germline loops: CDR1 GTSNPN, CDR2 SVGIG (reference sequence).

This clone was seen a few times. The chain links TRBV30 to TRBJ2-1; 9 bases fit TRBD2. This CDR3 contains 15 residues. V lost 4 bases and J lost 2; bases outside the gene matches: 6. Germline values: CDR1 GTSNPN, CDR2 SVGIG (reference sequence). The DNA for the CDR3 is TGTGCCTGGAACGAACTAGCGGGCGCCTACAATGAGCAGTTCTTC. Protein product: CAWNELAGAYNEQFF.

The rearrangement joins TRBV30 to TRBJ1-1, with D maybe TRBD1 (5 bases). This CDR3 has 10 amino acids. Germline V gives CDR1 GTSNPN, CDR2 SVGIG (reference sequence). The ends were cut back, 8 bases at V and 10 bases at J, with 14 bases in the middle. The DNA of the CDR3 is TGTGCCGGGGCACGTTCGGGAGCTTTCTTT. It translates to CAGARSGAFF.

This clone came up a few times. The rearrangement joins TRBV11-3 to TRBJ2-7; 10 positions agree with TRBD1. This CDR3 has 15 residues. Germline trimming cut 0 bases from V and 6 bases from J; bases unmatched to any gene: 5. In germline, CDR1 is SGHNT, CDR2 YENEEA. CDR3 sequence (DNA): TGTGCCAGCAGCTTAGACTCCGGGACAGGGGTCGAGCAGTACTTC. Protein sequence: CASSLDSGTGVEQYF.

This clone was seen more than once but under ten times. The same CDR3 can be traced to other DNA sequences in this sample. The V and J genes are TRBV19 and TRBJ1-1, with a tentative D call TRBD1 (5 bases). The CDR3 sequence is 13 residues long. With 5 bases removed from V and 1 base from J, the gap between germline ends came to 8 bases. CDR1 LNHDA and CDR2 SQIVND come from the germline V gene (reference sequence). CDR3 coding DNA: TGTGCCAGTAGTCCTACAGGGAACACTGAAGCTTTCTTT. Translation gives CASSPTGNTEAFF.

This CDR3 reads CASTSRGAFF. CDR3 DNA sequence: TGTGCCAGCACCTCAAGAGGCGCTTTCTTT. This chain joins TRBV6-1 and TRBJ1-1; D is uncertain. The CDR3 totals 10 residues. V was shortened by 7 bases and J by 11 bases, with 11 bases between the two germline ends. Per the germline V gene, CDR1 is MNHNS and CDR2 is SASEGT.